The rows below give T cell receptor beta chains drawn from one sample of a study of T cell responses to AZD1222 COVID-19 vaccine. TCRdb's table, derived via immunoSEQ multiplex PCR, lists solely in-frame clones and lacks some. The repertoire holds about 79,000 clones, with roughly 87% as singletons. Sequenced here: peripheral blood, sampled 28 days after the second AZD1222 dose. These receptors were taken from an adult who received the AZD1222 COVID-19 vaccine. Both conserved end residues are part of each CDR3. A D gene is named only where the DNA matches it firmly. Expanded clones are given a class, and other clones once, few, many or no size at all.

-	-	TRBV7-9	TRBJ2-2	CASSPREGAPGELFF	TGTGCCAGCAGCCCCAGGGAAGGGGCGCCCGGGGAGCTGTTTTTT
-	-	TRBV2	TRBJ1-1	CASRGGPRPEAFF	TGTGCCAGCAGGGGGGGGCCCAGGCCTGAAGCTTTCTTT
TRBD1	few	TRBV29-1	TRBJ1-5	CSGGQGGNQPQHF	TGCAGCGGTGGACAGGGGGGCAATCAGCCCCAGCATTTT
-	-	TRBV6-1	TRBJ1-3	CASTTESGTGNTIYF	TGTGCCAGCACCACCGAATCCGGGACTGGAAACACCATATATTTT
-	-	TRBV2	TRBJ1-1	CASSFTSRTFF	TGTGCCAGCAGTTTTACTTCTAGGACTTTCTTT
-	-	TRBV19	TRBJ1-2	CASSPAGDLGYTF	TGTGCCAGTAGTCCCGCTGGGGATCTGGGCTACACCTTC
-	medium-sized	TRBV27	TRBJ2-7	CASSPGDPFRDEQYF	TGTGCCAGCAGTCCAGGGGACCCATTTCGTGACGAGCAGTACTTC
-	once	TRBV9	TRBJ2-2	CASSVDGQLYTGELFF	TGTGCCAGCAGCGTAGACGGCCAACTTTACACCGGGGAGCTGTTTTTT
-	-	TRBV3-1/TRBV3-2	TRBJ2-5	CASSTRGGGRETQYF	TGTGCCAGCAGCACCAGAGGTGGGGGGAGGGAGACCCAGTACTTC
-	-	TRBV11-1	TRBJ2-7	CASSLDLVGADYEQYF	TGTGCCAGCAGCTTAGATCTAGTGGGGGCAGACTACGAGCAGTACTTC